This TCR beta chain was identified in a study of blood T cell repertoires in COVID-19. On the study more broadly: Material from acute and convalescent COVID-19 was sourced from the United States, Italy and Spain.

Under the authors' procedure: Nucleated cell number was recorded as an estimate derived from reference gene primer amplification. TCRdb keeps only in-frame clones here, not all; method: immunoSEQ multiplex PCR. V, J and clone size reflect that table, while D and trimming were determined from the DNA. The sample lists some 200,000 clones, roughly 75% occurring once. The CDR3 is made up of 13 amino acids. Germline V gives CDR1 LGHDT, CDR2 YNNKEL (reference sequence). Trimming left V 1 base short and J 8 bases short, with 9 bases between. The specimen was peripheral blood. This TCR derives from a woman aged 65 to 85 with acute or convalescent COVID-19. This chain joins TRBV3-1 (or the pseudogene TRBV3-2) and TRBJ2-1; D gene ambiguous. This CDR3 reads CASSQASADEQFF. The CDR3 bases are TGTGCCAGCAGCCAAGCCAGCGCGGATGAGCAGTTCTTC.